The table lists the clone carrying this TCR beta chain with a few counts. Antigen specificity is unknown. This entry comes from a study of post-analysis software for immune sequencing data. Study findings and constraints: Five or six TRBV segments appeared more often in patients than in controls, and TRBV5-6, TRBV5-1 and TRBV20-1 were among these.

TCR beta cDNA libraries included unique molecular identifiers. In TCRdb, the PCR reads were re-called with MiXCR into one record per CDR3 protein. In the table there are about 430,000 distinct CDR3 sequences, about 40% of which are singletons. The CDR3 runs 14 residues. V trimming: 5 bases; J trimming: 1 base; junction bases outside the gene matches: 4. The chain employs TRBV12-3 or TRBV12-4 and TRBJ2-5, with TRBD1 matching over 7 bases. This sequence originates from a girl aged 2 to 9 with multiple sclerosis. The sequenced material came from blood. The CDR3 nucleotides are TGTGCCAGCAGTACCCGACAGGGCCAAGAGACCCAGTACTTC. This translates into CASSTRQGQETQYF.